This T cell receptor (beta chain) was captured by sequencing in a study of control samples from healthy donors and cancer patients. V shed 3 bases and J shed 2 bases, with 7 bases lying between them. The length of the CDR3 is 13 residues. In germline, CDR1 is MDHEN, CDR2 SYDVKM. Produced via immunoSEQ multiplex PCR; TCRdb's table is partial and in-frame only. Among fewer than 200,000 clones, over 85% were seen once, and the ten largest hold about 11%. The chain recombines TRBV28 with TRBJ1-2, with D uncertain. This TCR was sampled from a man under 40 in good health. The specimen sequenced was blood. The CDR3 region is CASSLPGNYGYTF. The CDR3 DNA reads TGTGCCAGCAGTTTGCCCGGGAACTATGGCTACACCTTC.